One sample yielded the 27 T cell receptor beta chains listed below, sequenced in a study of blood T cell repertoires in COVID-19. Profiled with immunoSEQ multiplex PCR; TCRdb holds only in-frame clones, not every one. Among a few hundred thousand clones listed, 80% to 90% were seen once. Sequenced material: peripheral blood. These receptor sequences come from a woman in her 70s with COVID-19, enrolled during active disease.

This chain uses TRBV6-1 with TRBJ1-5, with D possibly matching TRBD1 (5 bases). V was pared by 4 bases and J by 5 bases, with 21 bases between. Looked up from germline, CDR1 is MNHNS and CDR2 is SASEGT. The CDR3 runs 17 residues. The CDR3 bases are TGTGCCAGCAGTGCGCCTCCCCTCGGGGGAGGCTATCAGCCCCAGCATTTT. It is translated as CASSAPPLGGGYQPQHF.

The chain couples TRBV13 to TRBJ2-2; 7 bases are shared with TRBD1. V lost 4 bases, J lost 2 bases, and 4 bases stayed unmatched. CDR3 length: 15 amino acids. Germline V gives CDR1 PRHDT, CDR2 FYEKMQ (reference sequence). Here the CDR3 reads CASSSGTANTGELFF. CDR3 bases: TGTGCCAGCAGCTCCGGGACAGCTAACACCGGGGAGCTGTTTTTT.

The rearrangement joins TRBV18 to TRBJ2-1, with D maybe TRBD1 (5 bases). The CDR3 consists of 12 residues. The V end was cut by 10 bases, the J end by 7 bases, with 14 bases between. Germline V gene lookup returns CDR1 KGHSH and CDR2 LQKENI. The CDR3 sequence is CATSARVNEQFF. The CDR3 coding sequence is TGTGCCACCTCGGCCAGGGTTAATGAGCAGTTCTTC.

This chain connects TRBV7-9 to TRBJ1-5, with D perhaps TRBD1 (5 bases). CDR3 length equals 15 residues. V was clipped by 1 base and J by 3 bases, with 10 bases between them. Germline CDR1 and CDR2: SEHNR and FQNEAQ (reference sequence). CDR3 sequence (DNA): TGTGCCAGCAGCTTAGTGGGGCAGCCCAATCAGCCCCAGCATTTT. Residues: CASSLVGQPNQPQHF.

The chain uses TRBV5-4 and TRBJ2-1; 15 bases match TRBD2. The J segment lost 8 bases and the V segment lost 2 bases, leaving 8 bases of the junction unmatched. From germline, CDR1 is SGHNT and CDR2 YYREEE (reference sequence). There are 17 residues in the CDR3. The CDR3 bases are TGTGCCAGCAGCTTCGGGACTAGCGGGAGGAAAAGGGATGAGCAGTTCTTC. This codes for CASSFGTSGRKRDEQFF.

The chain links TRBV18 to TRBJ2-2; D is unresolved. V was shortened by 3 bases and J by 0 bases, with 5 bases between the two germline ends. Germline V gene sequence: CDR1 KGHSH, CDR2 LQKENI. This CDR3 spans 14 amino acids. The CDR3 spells CASSPSANTGELFF. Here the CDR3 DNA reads TGTGCCAGCTCACCTTCGGCGAACACCGGGGAGCTGTTTTTT.

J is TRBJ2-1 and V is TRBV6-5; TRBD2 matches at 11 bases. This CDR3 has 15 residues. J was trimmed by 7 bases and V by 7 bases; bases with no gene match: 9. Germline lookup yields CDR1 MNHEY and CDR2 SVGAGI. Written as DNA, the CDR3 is TGTGCCAGCATTGCAAATAGCGGGAGGGGAAATGAGCAGTTCTTC. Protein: CASIANSGRGNEQFF.

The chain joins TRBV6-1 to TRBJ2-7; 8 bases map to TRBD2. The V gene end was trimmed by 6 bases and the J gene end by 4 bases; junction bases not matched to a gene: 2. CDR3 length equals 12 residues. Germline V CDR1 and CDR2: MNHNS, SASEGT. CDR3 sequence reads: CASRGTSYEQYF. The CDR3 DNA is TGTGCCAGCAGAGGGACTAGTTACGAGCAGTACTTC.

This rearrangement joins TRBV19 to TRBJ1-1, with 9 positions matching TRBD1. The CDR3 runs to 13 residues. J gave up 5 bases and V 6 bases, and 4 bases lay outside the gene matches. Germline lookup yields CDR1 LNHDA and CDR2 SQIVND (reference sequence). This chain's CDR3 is CASRDRGWTEAFF. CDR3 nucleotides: TGTGCCAGTAGGGACAGGGGTTGGACTGAAGCTTTCTTT.

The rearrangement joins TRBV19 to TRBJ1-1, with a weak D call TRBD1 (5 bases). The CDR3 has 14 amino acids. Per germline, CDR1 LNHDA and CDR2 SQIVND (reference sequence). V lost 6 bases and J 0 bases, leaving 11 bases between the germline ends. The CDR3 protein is CASRRSGLNTEAFF. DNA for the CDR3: TGTGCCAGTAGAAGATCAGGGTTGAACACTGAAGCTTTCTTT.

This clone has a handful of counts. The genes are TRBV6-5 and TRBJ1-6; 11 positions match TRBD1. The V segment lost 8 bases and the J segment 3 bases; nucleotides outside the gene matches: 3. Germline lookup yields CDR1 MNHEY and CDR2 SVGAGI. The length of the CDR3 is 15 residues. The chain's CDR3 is CASWDRGVYNSPLHF. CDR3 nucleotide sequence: TGTGCCAGCTGGGACAGGGGGGTCTATAATTCACCCCTCCACTTT.

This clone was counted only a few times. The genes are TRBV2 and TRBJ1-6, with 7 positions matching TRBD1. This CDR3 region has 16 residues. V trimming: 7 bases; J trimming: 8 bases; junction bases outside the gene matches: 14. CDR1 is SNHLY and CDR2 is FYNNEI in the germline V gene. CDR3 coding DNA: TGTGCCAGCATACGAGGGGCCGGGACAGCGGATTCACCCCTCCACTTT. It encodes CASIRGAGTADSPLHF.

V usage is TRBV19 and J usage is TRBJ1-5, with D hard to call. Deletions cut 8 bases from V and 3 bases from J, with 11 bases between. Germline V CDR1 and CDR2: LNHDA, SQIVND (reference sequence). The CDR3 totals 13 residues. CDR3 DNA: TGTGCCAGTCGTTCTGAGGTCAATCAGCCCCAGCATTTT. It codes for CASRSEVNQPQHF.

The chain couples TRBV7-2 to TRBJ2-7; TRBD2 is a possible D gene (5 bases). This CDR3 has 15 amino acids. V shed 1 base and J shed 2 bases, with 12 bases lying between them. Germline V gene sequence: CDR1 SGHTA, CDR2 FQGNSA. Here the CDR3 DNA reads TGTGCCAGCAGCTTAGATGCGGCGGGTCCCTACGAGCAGTACTTC. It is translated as CASSLDAAGPYEQYF. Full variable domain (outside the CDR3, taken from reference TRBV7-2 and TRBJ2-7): GAGVSQSPSNKVTEKGKDVELRCDPISGHTALYWYRQSLGQGLEFLIYFQGNSAPDKSGLPSDRFSAERTGGSVSTLTIQRTQQEDSAVYLCASSLDAAGPYEQYFGPGTRLTVT.

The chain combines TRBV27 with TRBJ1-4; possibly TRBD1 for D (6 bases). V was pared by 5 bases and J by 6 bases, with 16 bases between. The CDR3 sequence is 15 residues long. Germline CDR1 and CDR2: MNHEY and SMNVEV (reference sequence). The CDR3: CASSTKQGQDEKLFF. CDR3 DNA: TGTGCCAGCAGTACCAAACAGGGCCAGGATGAAAAACTGTTTTTT. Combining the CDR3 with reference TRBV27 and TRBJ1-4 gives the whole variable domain EAQVTQNPRYLITVTGKKLTVTCSQNMNHEYMSWYRQDPGLGLRQIYYSMNVEVTDKGDVPEGYKVSRKEKRNFPLILESPSPNQTSLYFCASSTKQGQDEKLFFGSGTQLSVL.

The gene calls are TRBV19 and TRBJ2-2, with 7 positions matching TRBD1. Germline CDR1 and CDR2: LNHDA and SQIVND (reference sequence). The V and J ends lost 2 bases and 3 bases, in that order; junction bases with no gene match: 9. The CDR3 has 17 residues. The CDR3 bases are TGTGCCAGTAGTATACAGTTTCTCCAGGGGGACACCGGGGAGCTGTTTTTT. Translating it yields CASSIQFLQGDTGELFF.

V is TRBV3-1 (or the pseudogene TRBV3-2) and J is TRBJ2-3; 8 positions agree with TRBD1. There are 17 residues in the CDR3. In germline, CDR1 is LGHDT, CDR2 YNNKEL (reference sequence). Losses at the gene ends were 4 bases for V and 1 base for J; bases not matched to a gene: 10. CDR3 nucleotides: TGTGCCAGCAGCCCGCTATGGACAGGGTCTGGCACAGATACGCAGTATTTT. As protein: CASSPLWTGSGTDTQYF.

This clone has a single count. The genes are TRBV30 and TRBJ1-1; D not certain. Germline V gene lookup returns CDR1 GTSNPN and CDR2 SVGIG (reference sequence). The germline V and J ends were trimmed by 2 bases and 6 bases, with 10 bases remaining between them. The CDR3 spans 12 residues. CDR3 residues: CAWSQTVAEAFF. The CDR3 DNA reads TGTGCCTGGAGTCAAACGGTGGCTGAAGCTTTCTTT.

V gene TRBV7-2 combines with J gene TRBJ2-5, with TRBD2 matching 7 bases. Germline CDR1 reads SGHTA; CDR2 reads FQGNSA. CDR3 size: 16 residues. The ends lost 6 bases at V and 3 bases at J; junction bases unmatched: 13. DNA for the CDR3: TGTGCCAGCAGAACTTGGGAAGGGGAGGGGAAAGAGACCCAGTACTTC. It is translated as CASRTWEGEGKETQYF.

This chain's CDR3 is CASSPTGVDEKLFF. The CDR3 region has the DNA TGTGCCAGCAGCCCGACAGGGGTTGATGAAAAACTGTTTTTT. The chain uses TRBV11-3 and TRBJ1-4, with TRBD1 identical over 8 bases. This CDR3 spans 14 amino acids. The germline gives CDR1 SGHNT, CDR2 YENEEA. V dropped 5 bases and J dropped 6; count of bases not matched to a gene: 5.

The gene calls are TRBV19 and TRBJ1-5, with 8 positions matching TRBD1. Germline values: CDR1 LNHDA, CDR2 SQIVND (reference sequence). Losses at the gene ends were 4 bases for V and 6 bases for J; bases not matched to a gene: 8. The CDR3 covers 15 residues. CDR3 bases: TGTGCCAGTAGTAAGGGACAGGCGGGAATTCAGCCCCAGCATTTT. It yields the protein CASSKGQAGIQPQHF. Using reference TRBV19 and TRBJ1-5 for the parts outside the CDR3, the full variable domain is DGGITQSPKYLFRKEGQNVTLSCEQNLNHDAMYWYRQDPGQGLRLIYYSQIVNDFQKGDIAEGYSVSREKKESFPLTVTSAQKNPTAFYLCASSKGQAGIQPQHFGDGTRLSIL.

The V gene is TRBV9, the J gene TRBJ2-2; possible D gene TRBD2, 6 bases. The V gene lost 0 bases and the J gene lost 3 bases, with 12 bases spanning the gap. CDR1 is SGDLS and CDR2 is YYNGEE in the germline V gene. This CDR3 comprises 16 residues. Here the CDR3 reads CASSVEPGVYTGELFF. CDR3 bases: TGTGCCAGCAGCGTAGAACCGGGAGTTTACACCGGGGAGCTGTTTTTT. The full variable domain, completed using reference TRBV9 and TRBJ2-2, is DSGVTQTPKHLITATGQRVTLRCSPRSGDLSVYWYQQSLDQGLQFLIQYYNGEERAKGNILERFSAQQFPDLHSELNLSSLELGDSALYFCASSVEPGVYTGELFFGEGSRLTVL.

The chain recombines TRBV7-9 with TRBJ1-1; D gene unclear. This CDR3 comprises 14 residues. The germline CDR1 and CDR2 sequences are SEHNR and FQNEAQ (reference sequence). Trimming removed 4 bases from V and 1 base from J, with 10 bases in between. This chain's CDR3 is CASSSPPGNTEAFF. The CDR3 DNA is TGTGCCAGCAGCTCCCCCCCAGGGAACACTGAAGCTTTCTTT.

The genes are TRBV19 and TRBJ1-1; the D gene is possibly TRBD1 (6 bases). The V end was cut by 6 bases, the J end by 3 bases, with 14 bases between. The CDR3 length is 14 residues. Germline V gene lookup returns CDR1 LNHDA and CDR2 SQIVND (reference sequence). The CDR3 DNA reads TGTGCCAGTAGGCTTAGGACAGACTACACTGAAGCTTTCTTT. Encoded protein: CASRLRTDYTEAFF. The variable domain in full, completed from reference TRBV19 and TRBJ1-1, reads DGGITQSPKYLFRKEGQNVTLSCEQNLNHDAMYWYRQDPGQGLRLIYYSQIVNDFQKGDIAEGYSVSREKKESFPLTVTSAQKNPTAFYLCASRLRTDYTEAFFGQGTRLTVV.

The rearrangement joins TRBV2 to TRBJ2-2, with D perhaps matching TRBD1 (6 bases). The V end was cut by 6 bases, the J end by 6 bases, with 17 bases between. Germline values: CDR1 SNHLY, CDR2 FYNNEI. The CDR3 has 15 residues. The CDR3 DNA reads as TGTGCCAGCAGAAATAGAGGGGGTTCCGCCGGGGAGCTGTTTTTT. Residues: CASRNRGGSAGELFF.

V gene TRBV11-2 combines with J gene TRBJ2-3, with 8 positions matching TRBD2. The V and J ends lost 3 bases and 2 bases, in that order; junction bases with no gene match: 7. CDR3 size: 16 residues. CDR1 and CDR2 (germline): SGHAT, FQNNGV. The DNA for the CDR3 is TGTGCCAGCAGCTTCAGCGGGAGAGGGCACACAGATACGCAGTATTTT. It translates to CASSFSGRGHTDTQYF. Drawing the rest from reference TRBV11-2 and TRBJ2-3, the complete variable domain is EAGVAQSPRYKIIEKRQSVAFWCNPISGHATLYWYQQILGQGPKLLIQFQNNGVVDDSQLPKDRFSAERLKGVDSTLKIQPAKLEDSAVYLCASSFSGRGHTDTQYFGPGTRLTVL.

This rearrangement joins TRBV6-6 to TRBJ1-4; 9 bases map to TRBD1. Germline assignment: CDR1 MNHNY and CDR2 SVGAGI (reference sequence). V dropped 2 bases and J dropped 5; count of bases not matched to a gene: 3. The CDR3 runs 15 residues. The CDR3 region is CASSYRDRENEKLFF. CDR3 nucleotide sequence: TGTGCCAGCAGTTACCGGGACAGGGAAAATGAAAAACTGTTTTTT.